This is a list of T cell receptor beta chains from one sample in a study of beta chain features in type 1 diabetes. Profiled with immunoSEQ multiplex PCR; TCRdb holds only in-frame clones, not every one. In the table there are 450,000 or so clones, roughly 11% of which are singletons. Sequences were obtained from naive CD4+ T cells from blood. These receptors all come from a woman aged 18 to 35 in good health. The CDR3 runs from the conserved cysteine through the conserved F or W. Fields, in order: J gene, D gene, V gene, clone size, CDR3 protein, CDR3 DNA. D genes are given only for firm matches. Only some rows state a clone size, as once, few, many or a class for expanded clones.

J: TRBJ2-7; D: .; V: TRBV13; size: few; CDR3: CASSFGGGIFSYEQYF; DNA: TGTGCCAGCAGTTTCGGAGGCGGTATCTTTTCCTACGAGCAGTACTTC
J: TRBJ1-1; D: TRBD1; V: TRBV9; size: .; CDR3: CASSVGGQLNTEAFF; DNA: TGTGCCAGCAGCGTAGGGGGACAGCTGAACACTGAAGCTTTCTTT
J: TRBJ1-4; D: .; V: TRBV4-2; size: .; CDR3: CASSHGSAAPNEKLFF; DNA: TGTGCCAGCAGCCACGGGTCTGCAGCTCCTAATGAAAAACTGTTTTTT
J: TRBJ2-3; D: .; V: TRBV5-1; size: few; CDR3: CASSLGLTTQYF; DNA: TGCGCCAGCAGCTTGGGACTTACTACGCAGTATTTT
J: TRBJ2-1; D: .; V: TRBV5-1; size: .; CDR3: CARPASTDNEQFF; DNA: TGCGCCAGGCCAGCCTCGACGGACAATGAGCAGTTCTTC
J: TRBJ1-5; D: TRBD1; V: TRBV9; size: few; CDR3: CASSRGTGLSNQPQHF; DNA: TGTGCCAGCAGCCGAGGGACAGGGCTAAGCAATCAGCCCCAGCATTTT
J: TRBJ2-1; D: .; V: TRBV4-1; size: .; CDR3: CASKRTILNNEQFF; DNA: TGCGCCAGCAAGCGTACAATTCTCAACAATGAGCAGTTCTTC
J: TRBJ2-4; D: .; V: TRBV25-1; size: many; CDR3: CASSGMHNIQYF; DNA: TGTGCCAGCAGCGGAATGCATAACATTCAGTACTTC
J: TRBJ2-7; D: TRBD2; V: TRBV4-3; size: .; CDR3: CASSQKEGGSYEQYF; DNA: TGCGCCAGCAGCCAAAAGGAAGGCGGGAGCTACGAGCAGTACTTC
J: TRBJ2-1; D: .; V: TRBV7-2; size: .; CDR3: CASSKFRDGYNEQFF; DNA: TGTGCCAGCAGCAAGTTCCGGGACGGCTACAATGAGCAGTTCTTC
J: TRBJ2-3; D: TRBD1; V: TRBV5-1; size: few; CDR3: CASSGQGGGDTQYF; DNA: TGCGCCAGCAGCGGACAGGGAGGTGGAGATACGCAGTATTTT
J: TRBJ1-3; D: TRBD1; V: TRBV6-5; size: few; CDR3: CASSAQTGKRNTIYF; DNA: TGTGCCAGCAGTGCCCAGACAGGGAAAAGAAACACCATATATTTT
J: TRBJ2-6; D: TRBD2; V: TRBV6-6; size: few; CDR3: CASSYGGRVGANVLTF; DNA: TGTGCCAGCAGTTACGGTGGGAGGGTTGGGGCCAACGTCCTGACTTTC
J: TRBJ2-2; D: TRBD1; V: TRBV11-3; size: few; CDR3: CASRIGQARGELFF; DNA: TGTGCCAGCAGGATCGGACAGGCCCGCGGGGAGCTGTTTTTT
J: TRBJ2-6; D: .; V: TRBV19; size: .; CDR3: CASSIGAAGANVLTF; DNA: TGTGCCAGTAGTATCGGGGCGGCCGGGGCCAACGTCCTGACTTTC
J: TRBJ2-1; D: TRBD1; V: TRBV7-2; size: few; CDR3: CASSLGQVLSYNEQFF; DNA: TGTGCCAGCAGCCTGGGACAGGTCCTATCCTACAATGAGCAGTTCTTC
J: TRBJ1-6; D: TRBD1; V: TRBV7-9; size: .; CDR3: CAIAERTGLSPLHF; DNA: TGTGCCATAGCAGAGAGGACAGGGCTTTCACCCCTCCACTTT
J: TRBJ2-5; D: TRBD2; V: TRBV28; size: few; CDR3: CASSLAGGDETQYF; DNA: TGTGCCAGCAGTTTAGCGGGAGGAGACGAGACCCAGTACTTC
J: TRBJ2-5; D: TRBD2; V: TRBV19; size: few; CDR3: CASSTLAAGRETQYF; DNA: TGTGCCAGTAGCACACTAGCGGCGGGTCGAGAGACCCAGTACTTC
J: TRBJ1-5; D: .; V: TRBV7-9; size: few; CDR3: CASSLVSGPNQPQHF; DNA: TGTGCCAGCAGCTTAGTTTCGGGGCCGAATCAGCCCCAGCATTTT
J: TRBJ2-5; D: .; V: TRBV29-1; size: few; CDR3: CSVALRGGPVETQYF; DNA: TGCAGCGTCGCCCTGAGGGGGGGACCGGTAGAGACCCAGTACTTC
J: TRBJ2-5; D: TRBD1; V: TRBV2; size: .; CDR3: CASSARNRGEETQYF; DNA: TGTGCCAGCAGTGCACGGAACAGGGGTGAAGAGACCCAGTACTTC
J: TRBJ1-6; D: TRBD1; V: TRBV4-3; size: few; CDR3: CASSQDGSRQGEWNSPLHF; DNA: TGCGCCAGCAGCCAAGATGGGTCTCGACAGGGGGAATGGAATTCACCCCTCCACTTT
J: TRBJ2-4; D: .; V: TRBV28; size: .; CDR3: CASRRGENSQYF; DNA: TGTGCCAGCAGGAGGGGGGAGAATTCCCAGTACTTC
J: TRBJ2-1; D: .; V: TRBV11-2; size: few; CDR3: CASRRATSSYNEQFF; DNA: TGTGCCAGCAGGCGGGCTACTAGCTCCTACAATGAGCAGTTCTTC
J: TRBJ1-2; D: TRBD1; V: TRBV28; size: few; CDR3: CASDRGSYGYTF; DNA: TGTGCCAGCGACAGGGGAAGCTATGGCTACACCTTC
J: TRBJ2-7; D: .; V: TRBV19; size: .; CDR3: CASSIGGFYEQYF; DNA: TGTGCCAGTAGTATAGGGGGATTCTACGAGCAGTACTTC
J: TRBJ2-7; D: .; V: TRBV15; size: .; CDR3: CATSSRLEPPFYEQYF; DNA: TGTGCCACCAGCAGCCGACTAGAACCTCCTTTCTACGAGCAGTACTTC
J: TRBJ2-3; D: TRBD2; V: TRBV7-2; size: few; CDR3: CASSLMASGSGTDTQYF; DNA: TGTGCCAGCAGCTTAATGGCTAGCGGGAGTGGGACAGATACGCAGTATTTT
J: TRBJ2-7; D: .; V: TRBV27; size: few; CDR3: CASSLSTEARDPYEQYF; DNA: TGTGCCAGCAGTTTATCTACCGAGGCCAGGGACCCCTACGAGCAGTACTTC
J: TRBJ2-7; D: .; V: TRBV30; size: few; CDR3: CAWTPGVGWIYEQYF; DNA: TGTGCCTGGACCCCGGGCGTGGGGTGGATCTACGAGCAGTACTTC
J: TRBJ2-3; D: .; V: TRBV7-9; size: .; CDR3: CASSLSGGTDTQYF; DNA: TGTGCCAGCAGCTTATCAGGGGGCACAGATACGCAGTATTTT
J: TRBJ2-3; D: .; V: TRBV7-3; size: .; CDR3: CASSPRGTDTQYF; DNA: TGTGCCAGCAGCCCAAGGGGCACAGATACGCAGTATTTT
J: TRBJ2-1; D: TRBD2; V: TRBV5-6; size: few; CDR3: CASSTGLAKNNEQFF; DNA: TGTGCCAGCAGCACTGGACTAGCGAAAAACAATGAGCAGTTCTTC
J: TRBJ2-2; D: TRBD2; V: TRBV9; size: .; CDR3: CASSVTGGIGELFF; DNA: TGTGCCAGCAGCGTAACGGGAGGGATCGGGGAGCTGTTTTTT
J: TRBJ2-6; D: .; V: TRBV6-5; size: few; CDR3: CASSYSGSGANVLTF; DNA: TGTGCCAGCAGTTACTCAGGCTCTGGGGCCAACGTCCTGACTTTC
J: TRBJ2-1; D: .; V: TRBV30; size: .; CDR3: CAWSVLMNNEQFF; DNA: TGTGCCTGGAGTGTACTTATGAACAATGAGCAGTTCTTC
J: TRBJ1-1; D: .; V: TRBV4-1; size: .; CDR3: CASSQRTTTTLTEAFF; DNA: TGCGCCAGCAGCCAAAGGACAACTACTACACTCACTGAAGCTTTCTTT
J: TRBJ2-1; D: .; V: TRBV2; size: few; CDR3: CASSDSWEQFF; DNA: TGTGCCAGCAGTGATTCATGGGAGCAGTTCTTC
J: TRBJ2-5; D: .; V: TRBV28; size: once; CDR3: CASSTMGTLQETQYF; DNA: TGTGCCAGCAGTACTATGGGGACACTACAAGAGACCCAGTACTTC
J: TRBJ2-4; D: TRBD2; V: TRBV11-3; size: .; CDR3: CASSFPLGGRARNIQYF; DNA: TGTGCCAGCAGCTTCCCTTTGGGCGGGAGGGCCCGAAACATTCAGTACTTC
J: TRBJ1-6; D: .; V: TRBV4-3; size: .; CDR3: CASSPDSVSHYNSPLHF; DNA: TGCGCCAGCAGCCCGGACAGCGTCTCTCACTATAATTCACCCCTCCACTTT
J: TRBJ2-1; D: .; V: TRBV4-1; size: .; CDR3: CASSQDGFPFNEQFF; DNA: TGCGCCAGCAGCCAAGATGGGTTCCCTTTCAATGAGCAGTTCTTC
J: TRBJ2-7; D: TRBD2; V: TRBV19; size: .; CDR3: CASSTGSGSEQYF; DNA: TGTGCCAGTAGCACAGGTAGCGGGAGCGAGCAGTACTTC
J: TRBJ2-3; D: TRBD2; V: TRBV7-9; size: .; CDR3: CASSLRVAGGLATQYF; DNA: TGTGCCAGCAGCTTACGGGTAGCGGGGGGCTTAGCCACGCAGTATTTT
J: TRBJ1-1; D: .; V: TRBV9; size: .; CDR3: CASSVRWDTEAFF; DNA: TGTGCCAGCAGCGTACGTTGGGACACTGAAGCTTTCTTT
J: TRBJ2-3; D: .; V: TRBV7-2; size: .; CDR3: CASSLDSAPDTQYF; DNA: TGTGCCAGCAGCTTAGATAGCGCTCCAGATACGCAGTATTTT
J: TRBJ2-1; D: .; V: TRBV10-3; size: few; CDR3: CAISEGDRYPNEQFF; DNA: TGTGCCATCAGTGAGGGGGACCGATATCCCAATGAGCAGTTCTTC
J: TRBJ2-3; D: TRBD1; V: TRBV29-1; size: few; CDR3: CSVVRGQGRWGSADTQYF; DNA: TGCAGCGTTGTGCGGGGACAGGGACGGTGGGGTTCGGCAGATACGCAGTATTTT
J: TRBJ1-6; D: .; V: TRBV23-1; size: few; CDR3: CASSQSYAQPSPLHF; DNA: TGCGCCAGCAGTCAATCATATGCCCAGCCCTCACCCCTCCACTTT